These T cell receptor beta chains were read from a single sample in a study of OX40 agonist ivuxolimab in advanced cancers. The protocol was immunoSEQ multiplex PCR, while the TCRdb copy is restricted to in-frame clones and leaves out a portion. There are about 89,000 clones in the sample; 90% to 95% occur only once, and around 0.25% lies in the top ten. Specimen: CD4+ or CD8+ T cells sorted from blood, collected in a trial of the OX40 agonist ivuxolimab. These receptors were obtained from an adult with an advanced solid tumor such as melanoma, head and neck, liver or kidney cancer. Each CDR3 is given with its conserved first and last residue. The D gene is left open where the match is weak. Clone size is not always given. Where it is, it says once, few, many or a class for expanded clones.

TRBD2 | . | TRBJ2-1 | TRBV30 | TGTGCCTGGAGTGACCCCCGTCTAGCGGGAGTCTACAATGAGCAGTTCTTC | CAWSDPRLAGVYNEQFF
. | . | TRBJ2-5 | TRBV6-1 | TGTGCCAGCAGTTTACAAGAGACCCAGTACTTC | CASSLQETQYF
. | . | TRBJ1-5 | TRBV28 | TGTGCCAGCAAGACGGGGGATCAGCCCCAGCATTTT | CASKTGDQPQHF
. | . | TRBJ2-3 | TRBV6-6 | TGTGCCAGCAGTAGGCAGCCTCCTCGCACAGATACGCAGTATTTT | CASSRQPPRTDTQYF
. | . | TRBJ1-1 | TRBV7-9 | TGTGCCAGCGGCGGGGGGCGGCAGAACACTGAAGCTTTCTTT | CASGGGRQNTEAFF
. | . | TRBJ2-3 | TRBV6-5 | TGTGCCAGCAGCCGCGTCTACGTGCCAGATACGCAGTATTTT | CASSRVYVPDTQYF
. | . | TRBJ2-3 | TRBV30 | TGTGCCTGGAGCAAAGGCGGGTGGGGGGGCGTCCTAGATACGCAGTATTTT | CAWSKGGWGGVLDTQYF
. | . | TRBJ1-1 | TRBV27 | TGTGCCAGCAGTTCAACCAGACCGGGGGGACGCTCTATGAACACTGAAGCTTTCTTT | CASSSTRPGGRSMNTEAFF
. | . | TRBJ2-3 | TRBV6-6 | TGTGCCAGCAGTTATGGCGGGTCCGCAGATACGCAGTATTTT | CASSYGGSADTQYF
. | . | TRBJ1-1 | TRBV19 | TGTGCCAGTAGTATGAGGGGAGGAGACACTGAAGCTTTCTTT | CASSMRGGDTEAFF
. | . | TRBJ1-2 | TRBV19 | TGTGCCAGTAGCAGACAGGTTTCCGTCGGACCGTATGGCTACACCTTC | CASSRQVSVGPYGYTF
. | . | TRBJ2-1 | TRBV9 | TGTGCCAGCAGCGGGAATGAGCAGTTCTTC | CASSGNEQFF
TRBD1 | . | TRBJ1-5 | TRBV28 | TGTGCCAGCAGGAACAGGGGGGCTACTCAGCCCCAGCATTTT | CASRNRGATQPQHF
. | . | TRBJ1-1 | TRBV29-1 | TGCAGCGTTGAAACGGGGCAGGGCACTGAAGCTTTCTTT | CSVETGQGTEAFF
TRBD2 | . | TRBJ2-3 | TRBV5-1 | TGCGCCAGCAGGGGAGGGCTAGCGGGAGGGCTGACAGATACGCAGTATTTT | CASRGGLAGGLTDTQYF
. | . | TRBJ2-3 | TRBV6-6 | TGTGCCAGCAGTCAAACAGATACGCAGTATTTT | CASSQTDTQYF
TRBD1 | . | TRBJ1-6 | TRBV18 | TGTGCCAGCGCGGGACAGGAAAACTCCTATAATTCACCCCTCCACTTT | CASAGQENSYNSPLHF
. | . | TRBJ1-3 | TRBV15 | TGTGCCACCAGCAGCCCGGGGCACAGAAGCGGAAACACCATATATTTT | CATSSPGHRSGNTIYF
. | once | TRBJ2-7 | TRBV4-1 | TGCGCCAGCAGCCGGACATGGGGGCCGGCCTTACAATCCTACGAGCAGTACTTC | CASSRTWGPALQSYEQYF
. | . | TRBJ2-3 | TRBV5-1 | TGCGCCAGCGGCTCTAGTAGCACAGATACGCAGTATTTT | CASGSSSTDTQYF
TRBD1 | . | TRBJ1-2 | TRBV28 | TGTGCCAGCAGTTTAGGGGGACAGGAGGGAGGCTACACCTTC | CASSLGGQEGGYTF
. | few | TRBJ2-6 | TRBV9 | TGTGCCAGCAGCCCCAGGGCGGCCAACGTCCTGACTTTC | CASSPRAANVLTF
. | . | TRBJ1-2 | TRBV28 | TGTGCCAGCAGTCAACTAGGGCCCCATTATGGCTACACCTTC | CASSQLGPHYGYTF
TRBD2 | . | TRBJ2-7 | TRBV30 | TGTGCCTGGAGTGTAGGGCGCGGGGGGAGGAGCTCCTACGAGCAGTACTTC | CAWSVGRGGRSSYEQYF
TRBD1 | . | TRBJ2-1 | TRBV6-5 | TGTGCCAGCACTCCGACAGGGCTCTACAATGAGCAGTTCTTC | CASTPTGLYNEQFF
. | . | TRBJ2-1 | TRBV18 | TGTGCCAGCTCACCGTACCAGGACAATGAGCAGTTCTTC | CASSPYQDNEQFF
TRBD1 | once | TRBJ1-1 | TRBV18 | TGTGCCAGCTCACCAAGGACAGGGCCTCTACAGGGCACTGAAGCTTTCTTT | CASSPRTGPLQGTEAFF
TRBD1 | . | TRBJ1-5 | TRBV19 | TGTGCCAGCTGCCGACAGGGGCTTTATAGCAATCAGCCCCAGCATTTT | CASCRQGLYSNQPQHF
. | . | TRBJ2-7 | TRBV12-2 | TGTGCAAGTCGCTTAAGACTGCATCCCCTACGGTTGCAGTACTTC | CASRLRLHPLRLQYF
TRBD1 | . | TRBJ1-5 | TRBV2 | TGTGCCAGCAGGGGGACAGAGATAAACAATCAGCCCCAGCATTTT | CASRGTEINNQPQHF
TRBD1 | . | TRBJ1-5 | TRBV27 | TGTGCCAGCAGTTCCCAGGGGGGTCAGCCCCAGCATTTT | CASSSQGGQPQHF
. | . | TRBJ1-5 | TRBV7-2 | TGTGCCAGCAGCTTAGAGTGGGGGGCGCGACAGCCCCAGCATTTT | CASSLEWGARQPQHF
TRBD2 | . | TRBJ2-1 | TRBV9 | TGTGCCAGCAGCGTGCGGGAGGGCACGTACAATGAGCAGTTCTTC | CASSVREGTYNEQFF
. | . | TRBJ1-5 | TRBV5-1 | TGCGCCAGCAGCTTGGGAGTAAATCAGCCCCAGCATTTT | CASSLGVNQPQHF
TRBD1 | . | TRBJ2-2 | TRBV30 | TGTGCCTGCAGTGGGACAGCCAACACCGGGGAGCTGTTTTTT | CACSGTANTGELFF
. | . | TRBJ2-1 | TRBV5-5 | TGTGCCAGCAGCCTCCAAGGGTCAGTACCCAATGAGCAGTTCTTC | CASSLQGSVPNEQFF
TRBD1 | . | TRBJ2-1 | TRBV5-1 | TGCGCCAGCAGCTCACAGGGGGCGGGAACTTACAATGAGCAGTTCTTC | CASSSQGAGTYNEQFF
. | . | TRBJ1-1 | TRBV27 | TGTGCCAGCAGCTCCACAAGGGTCGGCACTGAAGCTTTCTTT | CASSSTRVGTEAFF
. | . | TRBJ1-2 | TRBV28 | TGTGCCAGCAGGCCAGGATCTAGAAGCTATGGCTACACCTTC | CASRPGSRSYGYTF
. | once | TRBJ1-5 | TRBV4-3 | TGCGCCAGCAGCCAAGATCCTCGGGGCGGGTTTCAGCCCCAGCATTTT | CASSQDPRGGFQPQHF
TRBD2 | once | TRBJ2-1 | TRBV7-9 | TGTGCCAGCAACCCTAGTCTAGCGGGATTCAATGAGCAGTTCTTC | CASNPSLAGFNEQFF
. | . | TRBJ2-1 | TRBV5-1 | TGCGCCAGCACCCCACACCCGGGCAATGAGCAGTTCTTC | CASTPHPGNEQFF
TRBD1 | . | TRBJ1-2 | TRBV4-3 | TGCGCCAGCAGCGAACCGGGACAGGCGGCGTGGGGCTACACCTTC | CASSEPGQAAWGYTF
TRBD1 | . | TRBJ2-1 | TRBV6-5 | TGTGCCAGCAGTCGGGACAGCCAATACAATGAGCAGTTCTTC | CASSRDSQYNEQFF
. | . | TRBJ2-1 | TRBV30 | TGTGCCTGGAGTACCCGACATTACCCGTGGAATGAGCAGTTCTTC | CAWSTRHYPWNEQFF
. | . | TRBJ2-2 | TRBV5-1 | TGCGCCAGCAAGGGGGACCTTGGTGGCGGCGGGGAGCTGTTTTTT | CASKGDLGGGGELFF
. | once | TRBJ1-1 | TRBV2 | TGTGCCCGGAGTATTGCAATAGAAGCTTTCTTT | CARSIAIEAFF
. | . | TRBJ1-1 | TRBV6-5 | TGTGCCACTAGGAGGGGGGTCTTGAACACTGAAGCTTTCTTT | CATRRGVLNTEAFF
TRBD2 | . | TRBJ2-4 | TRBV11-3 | TGTGCCAGCACAACCGGAGGGCCTAGCGGGACTAAAAACATTCAGTACTTC | CASTTGGPSGTKNIQYF
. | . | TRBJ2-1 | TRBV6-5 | TGTGCCAGCAGTTACTCGCGGGTTTACAATGAGCAGTTCTTC | CASSYSRVYNEQFF
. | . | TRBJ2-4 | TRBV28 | TGTGCCAGCAGCACTTCCGGGTCCCGCGGCGACATTCAGTACTTC | CASSTSGSRGDIQYF
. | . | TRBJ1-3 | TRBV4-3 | TGCGCCAGCAGCCAAGGGGGTAGGGGTCGCTCTGGAAACACCATATATTTT | CASSQGGRGRSGNTIYF
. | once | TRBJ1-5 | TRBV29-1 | TGCAGCGTTGCCGTCAGGGTTGGGGAAAATCAGCCCCAGCATTTT | CSVAVRVGENQPQHF
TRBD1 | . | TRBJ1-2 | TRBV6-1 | TGTGCCAGCATGCGGACAGGGGCATGGGATGGCTACACCTTC | CASMRTGAWDGYTF
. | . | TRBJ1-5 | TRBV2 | TGTGCCAGCAGTTGGGGGGTGGGGCAGCCCCAGCATTTT | CASSWGVGQPQHF
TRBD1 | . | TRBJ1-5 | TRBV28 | TGTGCCAGCAGTTTAGAGTACAGGGGGGGATTGCAGCCCCAGCATTTT | CASSLEYRGGLQPQHF
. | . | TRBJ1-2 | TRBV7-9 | TGTGCCAGCAGCTTATCCGGGTATGGCTACACCTTC | CASSLSGYGYTF
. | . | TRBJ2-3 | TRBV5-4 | TGTGCCAGCAGCTTGTCTTTGGGGGCCACAGATACGCAGTATTTT | CASSLSLGATDTQYF
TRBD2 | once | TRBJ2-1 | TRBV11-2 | TGTGCCAGCAGCTTACGGCTAGCGGGCCTCAATGAGCAGTTCTTC | CASSLRLAGLNEQFF
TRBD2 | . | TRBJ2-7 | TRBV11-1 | TGTGCCAGCAGCAACGGACTAGCGGCCCACTACGAGCAGTACTTC | CASSNGLAAHYEQYF